This TCR beta chain is drawn from a study of shared clonotypes between healthy human individuals. Whole-study context: The donor pool was made up of two women and a few men aged 18 to 49. Broader study findings: The generation probabilities recorded for non-shared clonotypes fell below those of clonotypes shared by all four donors.

Donors, without exception, were Caucasian adults residing in Nashville, Tennessee. Using immunoSEQ multiplex PCR, the repertoire was profiled, and TCRdb retains in-frame clones only, with some absent. This sample has roughly 2,500,000 clones; 80% to 95% occur once, and the top ten carry around 0.4%. The CDR3 loop spans 13 amino acids. Germline values: CDR1 SGHTA, CDR2 FQGNSA. Trimming took off 2 bases at V and 9 bases at J, with 11 bases between the two ends. A note on this clone: Its antigen is unidentified.

The chain joins TRBV7-2 to TRBJ2-1; D call uncertain. The source material was naive CD4+ T cells from PBMCs. The subset was: CD45RA+ positively selected. The origin of this receptor is a man aged 18 to 29 in good health. Some clones in this sample may be carry-over from other donors' samples. The CDR3 nucleotides are TGTGCCAGCAGCTTATACACAGTCCCTGAGCAGTTCTTC. Its protein is CASSLYTVPEQFF.